The rows below give T cell receptor beta chains drawn from one sample of a study of blood T cell repertoires in COVID-19. Some clones are missing from TCRdb's copy, which holds only in-frame ones; the method was immunoSEQ multiplex PCR. The repertoire has hundreds of thousands of clones, about 90% of them found once; the top ten carry around 11%. Material for sequencing was peripheral blood. These receptors were obtained from a woman in her 30s with COVID-19, enrolled during active disease. Both conserved end residues are part of each CDR3.

V gene	J gene	CDR3 protein
TRBV24-1	TRBJ2-3	CATSDPYPDTQYF
TRBV30	TRBJ2-7	CAGAFGGLIYEQYF
TRBV9	TRBJ2-3	CASSARLAGSTDTQYF
TRBV5-4	TRBJ1-1	CASTLVGVNAEAFF
TRBV7-2	TRBJ1-5	CASRGLPNQPQHF
TRBV30	TRBJ2-7	CAWSEDRTYEQYF
TRBV9	TRBJ2-1	CASSPGQVNYNEQFF
TRBV5-1	TRBJ1-4	CASSLKTGRTNEKLFF
TRBV5-5	TRBJ1-5	CASSPGPKRQPQHF
TRBV28	TRBJ1-5	CASSLLQTALGPQHF
TRBV9	TRBJ2-6	CASRLGASGANVLTF
TRBV10-1	TRBJ2-3	CASSRTGGTDTQYF
TRBV29-1	TRBJ1-2	CSVERTGSNYGYTF
TRBV4-1	TRBJ2-2	CASSRGTGELFF
TRBV11-2	TRBJ2-7	CASSLDRRGFYEQYF
TRBV30	TRBJ2-5	CAWGPETQYF
TRBV5-8	TRBJ1-2	CASSNRDIYYGYTF
TRBV28	TRBJ1-6	CASSGLGRNSPLHF
TRBV10-3	TRBJ2-3	CATTMADTQYF
TRBV5-1	TRBJ2-5	CASSLMRGLAGETQYF
TRBV6-5	TRBJ2-3	CASSLGLAGLHTQYF
TRBV27	TRBJ1-1	CASSFFGGTEAFF
TRBV5-6	TRBJ1-2	CASSSPTAWGTPNYGYTF
TRBV6-6	TRBJ2-7	CASSRRESSEQYF
TRBV18	TRBJ2-7	CASSPPPSGFSYEQYF
TRBV7-2	TRBJ2-1	CASSFLAGVSEQFF
TRBV7-9	TRBJ2-1	CASSLDFWRPDEQFF
TRBV11-1	TRBJ2-2	CASSLVAGGPTGELFF
TRBV2	TRBJ2-7	CASNLGLQSIEQYF
TRBV7-8	TRBJ2-7	CASSLARQGWEQYF
TRBV29-1	TRBJ1-1	CSVELGLNTEAFF
TRBV19	TRBJ2-3	CASSAYLTSTDTQYF
TRBV2	TRBJ2-1	CASSWGLVAEQFF
TRBV7-2	TRBJ2-7	CASSPTHRGEQYF
TRBV14	TRBJ1-2	CASSQEADRALYGYTF
TRBV10-1	TRBJ1-1	CASSPGQGTTEAFF
TRBV4-2	TRBJ2-2	CASSQSGITGELFF
TRBV18	TRBJ2-5	CASSPDGTGSRKTQYF
TRBV6-1	TRBJ1-5	CASSDRQAGQPQHF
TRBV12-5	TRBJ2-1	CASGLAPGANLYEQFF
TRBV4-1	TRBJ1-1	CASSHPGGRGFVEAFF
TRBV7-6	TRBJ2-7	CASSLAVGGRYEQYF
TRBV25-1	TRBJ2-3	CASRARAGGSDTQYF
TRBV10-2	TRBJ1-1	CASSEVRTEAFF
TRBV24-1	TRBJ2-3	CATSEASGQGIDTQYF
TRBV5-6	TRBJ1-1	CASSFRPGNTEAFF
TRBV5-1	TRBJ1-1	CASSLGRGLTEAFF
TRBV2	TRBJ2-1	CASSDPGGRSYNEQFF